The 28 T cell receptor beta chains below all came from one sample that was sequenced in a study of spatial heterogeneity in lung cancer. In TCRdb, the 5' RACE reads were re-called with MiXCR into one record per CDR3 protein. The profile shows approximately 13,000 distinct CDR3 sequences, 5.1% of them singletons. This sample's time point: sample taken at primary tumor resection. Whole-study findings and limits: Intratumoral expanded alpha and beta TCR counts were found to track tumor mutation counts.

Their target antigens are unknown. Specimen: lung tumor tissue, collected at surgery. The receptors shown here come from a male donor with early-stage non-small cell lung cancer.

In this sample, this clonotype is medium-sized. This beta chain appears as a stray read in a library generated for alpha chains; its size is not informative. The chain uses TRBV7-9 and TRBJ2-7; D possibly matches TRBD1 or TRBD2 (9 bases each). V lost 5 bases, J lost 6 bases, and 23 bases lay in between. This CDR3 is 16 amino acids long. Germline V CDR1 and CDR2: SEHNR, FQNEAQ (reference sequence). CDR3 in amino acids: CASSQAGGQGSIEQYF. CDR3 bases: TGTGCCAGCAGCCAAGCGGGGGGACAGGGTTCGATCGAGCAGTACTTC.

This clonotype was found many times. This beta chain appears as a stray read in a library generated for alpha chains; its size is not informative. The CDR3 DNA reads TGTGCCACCAGTCCAGCGGGGGGTCAAGAGACCCAGTACTTC. Translation gives CATSPAGGQETQYF. The gene calls are TRBV24-1 and TRBJ2-5; 9 bases line up with TRBD2. Losses at the gene ends were 6 bases for V and 2 bases for J; bases not matched to a gene: 3. Germline V gene lookup returns CDR1 KGHDR and CDR2 SFDVKD. CDR3 length equals 14 residues.

The table lists this clonotype with many counts. This beta chain appears as a stray read in a library generated for alpha chains; its size is not informative. The chain links TRBV5-1 to TRBJ1-2, with D possibly being TRBD1 (5 bases). The CDR3 covers 14 residues. The germline V gene encodes CDR1 SGHRS and CDR2 YFSETQ. The V end lost 2 bases, the J end lost 0 bases, and 8 bases lay between the germline ends. The CDR3 is CASSFRQPNYGYTF. The CDR3 DNA follows: TGCGCCAGCAGCTTCCGACAGCCTAACTATGGCTACACCTTC.

This clonotype was seen repeatedly, ten times or more. As an off-target read in a library built for alpha chains, this beta chain has a frequency of little significance. J is TRBJ2-3 and V is TRBV3-1; a possible D gene is TRBD2 (6 bases). This CDR3 region has 13 residues. The germline V and J ends were trimmed by 1 base and 9 bases, with 11 bases remaining between them. From germline, CDR1 is LGHDT and CDR2 YNNKEL (reference sequence). This chain's CDR3 is CASSQVAALTQYF. CDR3 DNA sequence: TGTGCCAGCAGCCAAGTAGCGGCCTTAACGCAGTATTTT.

This clonotype has at least ten counts. This beta chain is an unintended read in a library built for alpha chains; its size means little. This chain connects TRBV2 to TRBJ2-1; 10 nucleotides align to TRBD2. The V gene's germline CDR1 is SNHLY and CDR2 FYNNEI. V shed 6 bases and J 0 bases; nucleotides not matched to a gene: 11. There are 18 residues in the CDR3. CDR3 nucleotides: TGTGCCAGCAGGCCCACCGAACTAGCGGGGTACTCCTACAATGAGCAGTTCTTC. This sequence encodes CASRPTELAGYSYNEQFF.

The table lists this clonotype with many counts. Because the library targeted alpha chains, this beta chain is an off-target read whose size means little. V is TRBV30 and J is TRBJ1-2; D is undetermined. This CDR3 has 14 residues. Trimming took off 2 bases at V and 6 bases at J, with 16 bases between the two ends. The germline CDR1 and CDR2 sequences are GTSNPN and SVGIG (reference sequence). CDR3 sequence: CAWSREGGLHGYTF. The CDR3 bases are TGTGCCTGGAGTCGGGAGGGAGGTCTACATGGCTACACCTTC. Full variable domain (missing parts from reference TRBV30 and TRBJ1-2): SQTIHQWPATLVQPVGSPLSLECTVEGTSNPNLYWYRQAAGRGLQLLFYSVGIGQISSEVPQNLSASRPQDRQFILSSKKLLLSDSGFYLCAWSREGGLHGYTFGSGTRLTVV.

Of note for this clonotype: This beta chain is an unintended read in a library built for alpha chains; its size means little. The J gene is TRBJ2-7, the V gene TRBV25-1, with D unresolved. This CDR3 has 12 residues. The germline V and J ends were trimmed by 1 base and 4 bases, with 5 bases remaining between them. Germline CDR1 and CDR2: MGHDK and SYGVNS. CDR3 coding DNA: TGTGCCAGCAGTGAATTGGGGTACGAGCAGTACGTC. As protein: CASSELGYEQYV.

There are many counts of this clonotype. A library prepared for alpha chains yielded this beta chain as an off-target read; its size is of little meaning. This rearrangement joins TRBV18 to TRBJ1-5; the match to TRBD1 covers 8 bases. Germline CDR1 is KGHSH and CDR2 is LQKENI. The CDR3 has 15 residues. V shed 5 bases and J 0 bases; nucleotides not matched to a gene: 3. CDR3 region: CASSSRGPSNQPQHF. The CDR3 DNA reads TGTGCCAGCTCATCCAGGGGGCCTAGCAATCAGCCCCAGCATTTT.

This clonotype was observed many times. This beta chain turned up in a library designed for alpha chains; as an off-target read, its abundance says little. The V and J genes are TRBV29-1 and TRBJ2-3, with a weak D call TRBD2 (6 bases). Germline CDR1 and CDR2: SQVTM and ANQGSEA. V lost 3 bases to trimming and J lost 0 bases, with 13 bases between them. The CDR3 length is 15 residues. The CDR3 sequence is CSVDNAGTSTDTQYF. CDR3 coding DNA: TGCAGCGTTGACAACGCGGGGACTAGCACAGATACGCAGTATTTT.

As concerns this clonotype: Within a library made for alpha chains, this beta chain is off target, and its count is uninformative. This sequence joins TRBV7-2 and TRBJ2-5; D call uncertain. The ends were cut back, 1 base at V and 0 bases at J, with 6 bases in the middle. Germline values: CDR1 SGHTA, CDR2 FQGNSA. The CDR3 runs 14 residues. CDR3 in amino acids: CASSLGQDQETQYF. The CDR3 nucleotides are TGTGCCAGCAGCTTAGGCCAGGACCAAGAGACCCAGTACTTC.

This clonotype was counted ten times or more. This beta chain is a stray sequence in a library constructed for alpha chains; its clone size is not meaningful. V and J are TRBV29-1 and TRBJ2-1; D call uncertain. This CDR3 contains 14 residues. Deletions cut 7 bases from V and 2 bases from J, with 15 bases between. The germline CDR1 and CDR2 sequences are SQVTM and ANQGSEA. Written as DNA, the CDR3 is TGCAGCGCGTTATCGGCCCTAGCCTACAATGAGCAGTTCTTC. Residues: CSALSALAYNEQFF.

This clonotype was seen ten or more times. Since the library was made to target alpha chains, this beta chain is a stray read and its abundance is not meaningful. The genes are TRBV5-1 and TRBJ2-2, with D tentatively TRBD2 (6 bases). V lost 3 bases and J 0 bases, leaving 9 bases between the germline ends. CDR1 SGHRS and CDR2 YFSETQ come from the germline V gene. The CDR3 is 15 residues long. This CDR3 reads CASSYSGPNTGELFF. The DNA for the CDR3 is TGCGCCAGCAGCTACAGCGGGCCGAACACCGGGGAGCTGTTTTTT. Complete variable domain (other parts from reference TRBV5-1 and TRBJ2-2): KAGVTQTPRYLIKTRGQQVTLSCSPISGHRSVSWYQQTPGQGLQFLFEYFSETQRNKGNFPGRFSGRQFSNSRSEMNVSTLELGDSALYLCASSYSGPNTGELFFGEGSRLTVL.

Comments on this clonotype: Being off target in a library aimed at alpha chains, this beta chain has a size of little meaning. The rearrangement links TRBV30 to TRBJ1-4, with a weak D call TRBD1 (6 bases). Trimming pared 4 bases from V and 8 bases from J, leaving 23 bases between. CDR1 GTSNPN and CDR2 SVGIG come from the germline V gene (reference sequence). The CDR3 runs 16 residues. The CDR3, as DNA: TGTGCCTGGACTCCAACCCGGTATAGGGGGGGCGAAAAACTGTTTTTT. The encoded protein is CAWTPTRYRGGEKLFF.

This clonotype was seen repeatedly, ten times or more. A library prepared for alpha chains yielded this beta chain as an off-target read; its size is of little meaning. This chain links TRBV7-2 with TRBJ2-5, with D unresolved. Trimming cost V 1 base and J 2 bases, with 11 bases left between them. Germline V lookup: CDR1 SGHTA, CDR2 FQGNSA. This CDR3 is 15 amino acids long. The CDR3: CASSLVAARQETQYF. CDR3 nucleotides: TGTGCCAGCAGCTTAGTGGCAGCGCGGCAAGAGACCCAGTACTTC.

A remark on this clonotype: The library was prepared for alpha chains; this beta chain is a stray read, so its frequency means little. This rearrangement joins TRBV7-9 to TRBJ1-2; tentatively, D is TRBD1 (5 bases). CDR1 and CDR2 from the germline V gene are SEHNR and FQNEAQ (reference sequence). V was cut by 3 bases and J by 13 bases, with 21 bases left in between. The CDR3 consists of 14 residues. CDR3 DNA sequence: TGTGCCAGCAGCTTCGGGACGAGTGGGGAATATCGCACCTTC. Translated, it gives CASSFGTSGEYRTF.

Many counts were recorded for this clonotype. For a library built for alpha chains, this beta chain is a stray read; little rests on its size. The chain joins TRBV20-1 to TRBJ2-2; D might be TRBD2 (6 bases). V gave up 0 bases and J gave up 5 bases, with 7 bases separating them. Germline lookup yields CDR1 DFQATT and CDR2 SNEGSKA (reference sequence). The CDR3 has 13 amino acids. The CDR3 is CSARDGGTGELFF. In nucleotides, the CDR3 is TGCAGTGCTAGAGATGGAGGGACCGGGGAGCTGTTTTTT.

This clonotype was seen repeatedly, ten times or more. Found in a library prepared for alpha chains, this beta chain is an off-target read, and its abundance has little meaning. The chain combines TRBV28 with TRBJ2-1; D might be TRBD1 (5 bases). Between the trimmed V and J ends, which lost 7 bases and 0 bases, there was a span of 13 bases. CDR3 length: 15 amino acids. Germline CDR1 reads MDHEN; CDR2 reads SYDVKM. The CDR3 DNA reads TGTGCCAGCACCCTGATGGGGCGCTCCTACAATGAGCAGTTCTTC. Translating it yields CASTLMGRSYNEQFF.

Comment on this clonotype: This beta chain is an unintended read in a library built for alpha chains; its size means little. The V and J genes are TRBV7-8 and TRBJ2-7, with D perhaps matching TRBD2 (6 bases). The CDR3 has 15 amino acids. The ends were cut back, 1 base at V and 0 bases at J, with 10 bases in the middle. CDR1 SGHVS and CDR2 FQNEAQ come from the germline V gene. Written as DNA, the CDR3 is TGTGCCAGCAGCTTAGACGGGGGAAGCTCCTACGAGCAGTACTTC. It translates to CASSLDGGSSYEQYF.

There are many counts of this clonotype. This beta chain is an unintended read in a library built for alpha chains; its size means little. The CDR3: CASSEGLGASEQFF. Written as DNA, the CDR3 is TGTGCCAGCAGTGAAGGTTTAGGGGCCTCTGAGCAGTTCTTC. This sequence joins TRBV6-1 and TRBJ2-1, with D perhaps matching TRBD1 (5 bases). This CDR3 spans 14 amino acids. Trimming took 1 base from V and 9 from J, leaving 13 bases between them. Germline loops: CDR1 MNHNS, CDR2 SASEGT.

This clonotype has ten or more counts. This beta chain is an unintended read in a library built for alpha chains; its size means little. V and J are TRBV6-5 and TRBJ2-6, with TRBD1 identical over 7 bases. This CDR3 is built from 16 residues. With V trimmed by 2 bases and J by 1 base, 2 bases remained unmatched. From germline, CDR1 is MNHEY and CDR2 SVGAGI. The CDR3: CASSYETGSGANVLTF. CDR3 nucleotides: TGTGCCAGCAGTTACGAGACAGGGTCTGGGGCCAACGTCCTGACTTTC.

This clonotype was detected many times. With the library built for alpha chains, this beta chain is off target and its frequency is not meaningful. V gene TRBV6-5 combines with J gene TRBJ2-7, with a tentative D call TRBD1 (5 bases). This CDR3 contains 13 residues. With 5 bases removed from V and 7 bases from J, the gap between germline ends came to 15 bases. Germline CDR1 MNHEY, CDR2 SVGAGI. As DNA, the CDR3 is TGTGCCAGCAGTCGACTGGGGCCCGGGGAGCAGTACTTC. It codes for CASSRLGPGEQYF.

There are many counts of this clonotype. For a library built for alpha chains, this beta chain is a stray read; little rests on its size. This chain connects TRBV6-6 to TRBJ1-1; D perhaps matches TRBD1 (5 bases). Germline CDR1 is MNHNY and CDR2 is SVGAGI (reference sequence). This CDR3 is 16 amino acids long. With 2 bases removed from V and 3 bases from J, the gap between germline ends came to 16 bases. CDR3 sequence (DNA): TGTGCCAGCAGTTACGGGATGACGGGACGCGACACTGAAGCTTTCTTT. Protein product: CASSYGMTGRDTEAFF.

At least ten counts were recorded for this clonotype. This beta chain is a stray sequence in a library constructed for alpha chains; its clone size is not meaningful. The chain employs TRBV14 and TRBJ1-1; no definite D call. In germline, CDR1 is SGHDN, CDR2 FVKESK. Between the trimmed V and J ends, which lost 4 bases and 3 bases, there was a span of 3 bases. The CDR3 spans 11 residues. The CDR3 is CASSLHTEAFF. CDR3 sequence (DNA): TGTGCCAGCAGCCTACACACTGAAGCTTTCTTT.

This clonotype occurred a few times. This beta chain is a stray sequence in a library constructed for alpha chains; its clone size is not meaningful. This rearrangement joins TRBV9 to TRBJ2-7; 8 nucleotides line up with TRBD1. The CDR3 loop spans 17 amino acids. V shed 3 bases and J 5 bases; nucleotides not matched to a gene: 16. Germline V CDR1 and CDR2: SGDLS, YYNGEE. The CDR3 region has the DNA TGTGCCAGCAGCGCAGGCCCCCTAAGACAGGGGAGTCACGAGCAGTACTTC. Protein product: CASSAGPLRQGSHEQYF. Using reference TRBV9 and TRBJ2-7 for the parts outside the CDR3, the full variable domain is DSGVTQTPKHLITATGQRVTLRCSPRSGDLSVYWYQQSLDQGLQFLIQYYNGEERAKGNILERFSAQQFPDLHSELNLSSLELGDSALYFCASSAGPLRQGSHEQYFGPGTRLTVT.

Concerning this clonotype itself: Because the library targeted alpha chains, this beta chain is an off-target read whose size means little. The J gene is TRBJ2-3, the V gene TRBV20-1; 10 bases fit TRBD2. The germline V gene encodes CDR1 DFQATT and CDR2 SNEGSKA (reference sequence). CDR3 length: 18 residues. V was pared by 0 bases and J by 3 bases, with 12 bases of the junction left unmatched. The CDR3 protein is CSARDGGPSGGPTDTQYF. The CDR3 nucleotides read TGCAGTGCTAGAGATGGAGGCCCTAGCGGGGGTCCAACAGATACGCAGTATTTT.

In its sample, this clonotype was seen many times. A library prepared for alpha chains yielded this beta chain as an off-target read; its size is of little meaning. V usage is TRBV5-1 and J usage is TRBJ2-2; D is perhaps TRBD1 or TRBD2 (6 bases each). This CDR3 region has 15 residues. Germline CDR1 is SGHRS and CDR2 is YFSETQ. V lost 6 bases and J 4 bases, leaving 16 bases between the germline ends. CDR3 sequence (DNA): TGCGCCAGCACTCCAAGCAGGGGAGGCACCGGGGAGCTGTTTTTT. Amino acids: CASTPSRGGTGELFF.

This clonotype was recorded many times. This beta chain lies outside the target of a library built for alpha chains; its clone size means little. The rearrangement joins TRBV6-5 to TRBJ2-3; 8 nucleotides match TRBD2. Unmatched junction bases numbered 4, after V lost 7 bases and J lost 4 bases. Germline loops: CDR1 MNHEY, CDR2 SVGAGI. The CDR3 spans 13 residues. For the CDR3, the DNA is TGTGCCAGCATGTGGCGGGGGGCAGATACGCAGTATTTT. Translation: CASMWRGADTQYF.

This clonotype appeared many times. This beta chain represents an off-target read in a library built for alpha chains; its size is of limited meaning. The chain joins TRBV20-1 to TRBJ2-1; possibly TRBD1 for D (6 bases). The germline V and J ends were trimmed by 5 bases and 9 bases, with 17 bases remaining between them. CDR1 DFQATT and CDR2 SNEGSKA come from the germline V gene (reference sequence). The CDR3 extends over 13 amino acids. CDR3 residues: CSAPDRPYGEQFF. The CDR3, as DNA: TGCAGTGCTCCGGACAGACCATATGGTGAGCAGTTCTTC.